This record covers a single TCR beta chain. Its recognized antigen is unknown. There are no base qualities to consult, and no much larger clone falls within one base. The germline V gene supplies CDR1 SNHLY and CDR2 FYNNEI. V is clipped by 6 bases and J by 7 bases, and the sequence between their germline boundaries is 12 bases long. There are 12 amino acids in the CDR3, from cysteine to phenylalanine inclusive. The DNA shown is the 36-base CDR3, in frame from base 1. The sample originates from a study of post-analysis software for immune sequencing data (dated by TCRdb to between 2014 and 2017). About the full investigation: The recorded disease courses included relapsing-remitting, secondary progressive and progressive-relapsing multiple sclerosis, and some patients had no subtype annotation. A subset of samples was prepared in parallel using single-end sample barcoding, then pooled and co-amplified after Illumina adapter ligation. Patient repertoires were compared against about a dozen previously published healthy control repertoires from donors aged roughly 6 to 28 years.

Results and caveats for the whole study, not just this receptor: Compared with controls, multiple sclerosis patients had significantly lower normalized Chao1 diversity, a finding suggesting substantial peripheral T-cell clonal expansion. Significantly higher frequencies in patients than in controls were found for about five TRBV segments, including TRBV5-6, TRBV5-1 and TRBV20-1. Direct clustering with F measure showed strong co-clustering of samples prepared in the same batch, prompting a batch-effect correction. The control group was slightly older than the multiple sclerosis patient group.

To demonstrate the VDJtools post-analysis software, TCR beta repertoires were profiled from the peripheral blood of about 13 young patients with multiple sclerosis. The multiple sclerosis patients were children and adolescents between roughly 6 and 16 years of age. Library prep was done by PCR. The sequencer was an Illumina HiSeq 2500. Unique molecular identifiers were incorporated into TCR beta cDNA libraries to reduce PCR and sequencing biases. Per 1 to 10 million input T cells, some 500,000 cDNA molecules were obtained, such that each molecule approximated one T cell. The patient libraries were prepared and sequenced using the same protocol as the earlier healthy control dataset. Samples belonging to the same batch were prepared together, multiplexed and sequenced on a shared HiSeq lane. The published analysis was carried out like this. MIGEC handled the raw barcoded reads, throwing out single-read molecular identifier groups before consensus assembly and CDR3 extraction. VDJtools was used for post-analysis of the clonotype tables, and diversity was normalized by down-sampling every dataset to the size of the smallest sample. To correct batch-related cross-sample contamination, repertoire overlap clustering matched CDR3 amino acid sequences but not nucleotide sequences. Using fastp trimming at Q25 and MiXCR clonotype assembly, TCRdb reanalyzed the public sequencing data and kept in-frame beta chains. Here each entry gathers all rows of one CDR3 protein and keeps the most common genes and DNA. What appears here as the V and J calls and clone size reflects TCRdb's work, not the paper's. Here the sample has about 820,000 distinct CDR3 sequences; approximately 50% occur a single time. Together, the top ten hold over 4% of the sample.

The sequence was obtained from a girl aged 10-17 years with multiple sclerosis. The rearranged segments are TRBV2 and TRBJ1-2, with the D segment identity uncertain. The sample was blood. Read as DNA, the sequence is TGTGCCAGCAGCGCCCCGGAGGGTGGCTACACCTTC. This is translated as CASSAPEGGYTF.